One and the same sample provided the 30 T cell receptor beta chains below, sequenced in a study of lymphopenia after photon versus proton radiotherapy. Method: immunoSEQ multiplex PCR; TCRdb's copy keeps in-frame clones and lacks some. The sample shows about 40,000 clones, more than 70% of them seen only once. This specimen was peripheral blood, taken from a patient treated with photon-based radiotherapy. These receptors all come from a man aged 45 to 65 with gastric cancer.

This chain joins TRBV15 and TRBJ2-1, with 9 positions matching TRBD2. Germline CDR1 and CDR2: LNHNV and YYDKDF (reference sequence). CDR3 size: 16 residues. Losses at the gene ends were 3 bases for V and 7 bases for J; bases not matched to a gene: 10. This chain's CDR3 is CATSSKLSGRVNEQFF. CDR3 bases: TGTGCCACCAGCAGCAAGCTTAGCGGGAGAGTGAATGAGCAGTTCTTC.

The chain carries TRBV30 and TRBJ2-7, with a weak D call TRBD2 (5 bases). Trimming left V 0 bases short and J 0 bases short, with 9 bases between. The CDR3 length is 14 residues. In germline, CDR1 is GTSNPN, CDR2 SVGIG (reference sequence). The CDR3 bases are TGTGCCTGGAGTGTACTAGAGGTCTCCTACGAGCAGTACTTC. Translating it yields CAWSVLEVSYEQYF. The complete variable domain, with remaining parts taken from reference TRBV30 and TRBJ2-7, reads SQTIHQWPATLVQPVGSPLSLECTVEGTSNPNLYWYRQAAGRGLQLLFYSVGIGQISSEVPQNLSASRPQDRQFILSSKKLLLSDSGFYLCAWSVLEVSYEQYFGPGTRLTVT.

The chain carries TRBV7-9 and TRBJ2-3; a weak D match, TRBD2 (6 bases). CDR1 and CDR2 from the germline V gene are SEHNR and FQNEAQ (reference sequence). This CDR3 has 15 residues. The ends were cut back, 5 bases at V and 2 bases at J, with 14 bases in the middle. This CDR3 reads CASSPISGFTDTQYF. The CDR3 region has the DNA TGTGCCAGCAGCCCAATTAGCGGTTTCACAGATACGCAGTATTTT.

The chain couples TRBV10-2 to TRBJ2-7, with TRBD1 identical over 12 bases. Germline CDR1 and CDR2: WSHSY and SAAADI. J lost 4 bases, V lost 6 bases, and 7 bases had no gene match. CDR3 size: 15 residues. The CDR3 bases are TGCGCCAGCAGAGCAGGGACAGGGGGCAAGTACGAGCAGTACTTC. Amino acids: CASRAGTGGKYEQYF.

The V gene is TRBV4-1, the J gene TRBJ2-3, with D hard to call. V was pared by 4 bases and J by 3 bases, with 8 bases between. Germline CDR1 reads MGHRA; CDR2 reads YSYEKL. The CDR3 is 13 residues long. CDR3 residues: CASSPLFTDTQYF. The CDR3 coding sequence is TGCGCCAGCAGCCCCCTTTTTACAGATACGCAGTATTTT.

V gene TRBV2 combines with J gene TRBJ2-2; maybe TRBD1 (6 bases). From germline, CDR1 is SNHLY and CDR2 FYNNEI. V lost 2 bases and J lost 1, with 20 bases in between. CDR3 length: 19 residues. CDR3: CASSERRQVLTLNTGELFF. The CDR3 nucleotides are TGTGCCAGCAGTGAAAGGCGACAGGTCCTGACTTTGAACACCGGGGAGCTGTTTTTT. The entire variable domain, with the rest obtained from reference TRBV2 and TRBJ2-2, is as follows: EPEVTQTPSHQVTQMGQEVILRCVPISNHLYFYWYRQILGQKVEFLVSFYNNEISEKSEIFDDQFSVERPDGSNFTLKIRSTKLEDSAMYFCASSERRQVLTLNTGELFFGEGSRLTVL.

The chain has TRBV6-5 and TRBJ2-7; D perhaps matches TRBD1 (6 bases). V was clipped by 3 bases and J by 2 bases, with 17 bases between them. CDR3 length: 16 amino acids. Germline V gene sequence: CDR1 MNHEY, CDR2 SVGAGI. CDR3 amino acids: CASSYSGTQMTYEQYF. Here the CDR3 DNA reads TGTGCCAGCAGTTATTCCGGGACACAAATGACCTACGAGCAGTACTTC.

J is TRBJ2-1 and V is TRBV9; 7 bases map to TRBD1. Trimming took 3 bases from V and 0 from J; bases not matched to a gene: 9. In germline, CDR1 is SGDLS, CDR2 YYNGEE. This CDR3 spans 17 amino acids. CDR3 in amino acids: CASSAQGMGSSYNEQFF. The CDR3 DNA follows: TGTGCCAGCAGCGCACAGGGGATGGGGAGCTCCTACAATGAGCAGTTCTTC.

The V gene is TRBV18, the J gene TRBJ2-5, with D possibly being TRBD1 (6 bases). Trimming stripped 4 bases from V and 2 bases from J, with 8 bases between. Per germline, CDR1 KGHSH and CDR2 LQKENI. This CDR3 contains 13 residues. Here the CDR3 DNA reads TGTGCCAGCTCACTTGGACAGCAAGAGACCCAGTACTTC. This sequence encodes CASSLGQQETQYF.

V and J are TRBV11-3 and TRBJ2-2, with D possibly being TRBD2 (6 bases). The germline V gene encodes CDR1 SGHNT and CDR2 YENEEA. The germline V and J ends were trimmed by 6 bases and 0 bases, with 8 bases remaining between them. The CDR3 length is 14 residues. The CDR3 loop reads CASSSGANTGELFF. The CDR3, as DNA: TGTGCCAGCAGTAGCGGAGCGAACACCGGGGAGCTGTTTTTT.

This chain joins TRBV28 and TRBJ1-4; the D gene is possibly TRBD1 (6 bases). This CDR3 contains 12 residues. CDR1 is MDHEN, CDR2 SYDVKM, per germline. V lost 4 bases to trimming and J lost 8 bases, with 8 bases between them. In nucleotides, the CDR3 is TGTGCCAGCAGTTACCAGGGGGAAAAACTGTTTTTT. Residues: CASSYQGEKLFF.

CDR3 residues: CAISEGREILAKNIQYF. CDR3 DNA sequence: TGTGCCATCAGTGAGGGTCGCGAGATCCTAGCCAAAAACATTCAGTACTTC. This chain links TRBV10-3 with TRBJ2-4; no definite D call. V was pared by 2 bases and J by 0 bases, with 14 bases between. CDR3 length: 17 residues. In germline, CDR1 is ENHRY, CDR2 SYGVKD.

V and J are TRBV28 and TRBJ1-1; D is unresolved. Per the germline V gene, CDR1 is MDHEN and CDR2 is SYDVKM. The CDR3 sequence is 14 residues long. Deletions cut 6 bases from V and 1 base from J, with 12 bases between. The CDR3 spells CASRLAGRNTEAFF. The CDR3 DNA follows: TGTGCCAGCAGACTTGCCGGGAGGAACACTGAAGCTTTCTTT.

This rearrangement joins TRBV5-6 to TRBJ2-3, with a weak D call TRBD1 (5 bases). Germline CDR1 SGHDT, CDR2 YYEEEE. This CDR3 has 15 residues. Trimming left V 2 bases short and J 1 base short, with 11 bases between. CDR3 in DNA: TGTGCCAGCAGCTTAGGGGTCAGGGGCACAGATACGCAGTATTTT. It specifies CASSLGVRGTDTQYF. Filled out from reference TRBV5-6 and TRBJ2-3, the complete variable domain reads DAGVTQSPTHLIKTRGQQVTLRCSPKSGHDTVSWYQQALGQGPQFIFQYYEEEERQRGNFPDRFSGHQFPNYSSELNVNALLLGDSALYLCASSLGVRGTDTQYFGPGTRLTVL.

This chain joins TRBV29-1 and TRBJ2-7; either TRBD1 or TRBD2 may supply D (5 bases each). This CDR3 contains 15 residues. CDR1 is SQVTM and CDR2 is ANQGSEA in the germline V gene. Between the trimmed V and J ends, which lost 5 bases and 3 bases, there was a span of 20 bases. CDR3 in amino acids: CSVNLGTQLNYEQYF. CDR3 in DNA: TGCAGCGTTAACCTCGGGACGCAGTTAAACTACGAGCAGTACTTC.

The V and J genes are TRBV4-3 and TRBJ1-5; a possible D gene is TRBD1 (5 bases). The CDR3 is made up of 16 amino acids. Trimming pared 0 bases from V and 7 bases from J, leaving 16 bases between. Germline V gene data show CDR1 as LGHNA and CDR2 as YSLEER. This CDR3 reads CASSQERGTGGQPQHF. The CDR3 bases are TGCGCCAGCAGCCAAGAGCGTGGGACTGGGGGGCAGCCCCAGCATTTT.

The chain combines TRBV6-1 with TRBJ2-2, with TRBD1 matching over 9 bases. Germline assignment: CDR1 MNHNS and CDR2 SASEGT. Losses at the gene ends were 6 bases for V and 6 bases for J; bases not matched to a gene: 5. CDR3 length: 14 amino acids. CDR3 coding DNA: TGTGCCAGCAGGAAGGGACAGGGCGCCGGGGAGCTGTTTTTT. Translation: CASRKGQGAGELFF.

The count of this clone is one. The chain recombines TRBV11-2 with TRBJ2-1; 8 bases match TRBD2. After removal of 2 bases from V and 7 bases from J, the junction contained 13 bases not matched to a gene. Germline CDR1 SGHAT, CDR2 FQNNGV. There are 17 residues in the CDR3. In DNA form, the CDR3 reads TGTGCCAGCAGCTTAACCCACGGGACTAGGGGCTCGAATGAGCAGTTCTTC. This translates into CASSLTHGTRGSNEQFF.

This clone was observed a few times. This sequence joins TRBV20-1 and TRBJ1-1; maybe TRBD1 (5 bases). The CDR3 is 11 residues long. Trimming shortened V by 5 bases and J by 5 bases, and 9 bases separated the two germline ends. The germline gives CDR1 DFQATT, CDR2 SNEGSKA (reference sequence). The CDR3 sequence: CSAQAGTEAFF. DNA for the CDR3: TGCAGTGCTCAGGCAGGGACTGAAGCTTTCTTT.

The V and J genes are TRBV4-1 and TRBJ2-1; the match to TRBD1 covers 7 bases. CDR1 MGHRA and CDR2 YSYEKL come from the germline V gene. With 2 bases clipped from V and 4 bases from J, the junction kept 5 bases outside the gene matches. This CDR3 spans 15 amino acids. CDR3 region: CASSQPGTAYNEQFF. The CDR3 DNA follows: TGCGCCAGCAGCCAACCCGGGACAGCATACAATGAGCAGTTCTTC.

The gene calls are TRBV2 and TRBJ1-4; D is perhaps TRBD1 (5 bases). V shed 6 bases and J shed 7 bases, with 9 bases lying between them. CDR1 and CDR2 (germline): SNHLY, FYNNEI. The CDR3 runs 12 residues. The CDR3 DNA sequence: TGTGCCAGCAGAGGTGGGGGTGAAAAACTGTTTTTT. Protein sequence: CASRGGGEKLFF.

This clone was observed a few times. This rearrangement joins TRBV15 to TRBJ1-2; the match to TRBD1 covers 10 bases. Germline trimming cut 5 bases from V and 2 bases from J; bases unmatched to any gene: 2. CDR1 and CDR2 (germline): LNHNV, YYDKDF (reference sequence). This CDR3 region has 14 residues. DNA for the CDR3: TGTGCCACCAGCGACAGGGGGCGAAACTATGGCTACACCTTC. This sequence encodes CATSDRGRNYGYTF.

The V call is TRBV19, the J call TRBJ2-7; D is perhaps TRBD2 (6 bases). Trimming stripped 5 bases from V and 4 bases from J, with 12 bases between. CDR1 is LNHDA, CDR2 SQIVND, per germline (reference sequence). The CDR3 runs to 13 residues. As DNA, the CDR3 is TGTGCCAGTAGTCCGCGGGATCGGTACGAGCAGTACTTC. Translated: CASSPRDRYEQYF. Drawing the rest from reference TRBV19 and TRBJ2-7, the complete variable domain is DGGITQSPKYLFRKEGQNVTLSCEQNLNHDAMYWYRQDPGQGLRLIYYSQIVNDFQKGDIAEGYSVSREKKESFPLTVTSAQKNPTAFYLCASSPRDRYEQYFGPGTRLTVT.

This chain links TRBV7-2 with TRBJ2-3, with 7 bases matching TRBD2. The CDR3 runs to 16 residues. CDR1 and CDR2 (germline): SGHTA, FQGNSA. The V and J ends lost 0 bases and 6 bases, in that order; junction bases with no gene match: 9. CDR3 loop: CASSLALREGPDTQYF. CDR3 in DNA: TGTGCCAGCAGCTTAGCGTTGAGGGAGGGCCCGGATACGCAGTATTTT.

CDR3 residues: CASSSRGRIRGYEQYF. DNA for the CDR3: TGTGCCAGCAGCTCCCGCGGACGGATTAGAGGGTACGAGCAGTACTTC. V gene TRBV13 combines with J gene TRBJ2-7; a weak D match, TRBD2 (5 bases). The germline gives CDR1 PRHDT, CDR2 FYEKMQ (reference sequence). The CDR3 length is 16 residues. Deletions cut 4 bases from V and 4 bases from J, with 20 bases between.

This clone was found once. V gene TRBV7-9 combines with J gene TRBJ1-4; a possible D gene is TRBD1 (6 bases). Germline values: CDR1 SEHNR, CDR2 FQNEAQ (reference sequence). The CDR3 has 14 residues. Trimming removed 1 base at V and 6 bases at J, with 9 bases between. The CDR3 DNA follows: TGTGCCAGCAGCTTAGGGCAGGGGTATGAAAAACTGTTTTTT. This translates into CASSLGQGYEKLFF.

This clone has just a few counts. This chain joins TRBV27 and TRBJ2-7; TRBD2 might be the D (5 bases). The CDR3 sequence is 15 residues long. Germline V gene data show CDR1 as MNHEY and CDR2 as SMNVEV (reference sequence). V was clipped by 5 bases and J by 0 bases, with 14 bases between them. CDR3 protein: CASSRAIAFSYEQYF. DNA for the CDR3: TGTGCCAGCAGTCGCGCCATAGCGTTCTCCTACGAGCAGTACTTC.

The V and J genes are TRBV5-4 and TRBJ2-2; TRBD2 matches at 9 bases. This CDR3 contains 15 residues. CDR1 and CDR2 (germline): SGHNT, YYREEE (reference sequence). V shed 3 bases and J 6 bases; nucleotides not matched to a gene: 6. CDR3 loop: CASSWGGRGSGELFF. CDR3 bases: TGTGCCAGCAGCTGGGGCGGGAGGGGTTCCGGGGAGCTGTTTTTT.

The rearrangement joins TRBV4-2 to TRBJ2-3; 9 bases fit TRBD1. The ends lost 5 bases at V and 4 bases at J; junction bases unmatched: 10. The CDR3 consists of 16 residues. CDR1 is LGHNA and CDR2 is YNFKEQ in the germline V gene. The CDR3, as DNA: TGTGCCAGCAGCACCGGACAGGGGACGGGTCCAGATACGCAGTATTTT. Translating gives CASSTGQGTGPDTQYF.

CDR3 bases: TGCGCCAGCAGCCCCCAGGGAAGCTCTGGAAACACCATATATTTT. This codes for CASSPQGSSGNTIYF. V is TRBV5-1 and J is TRBJ1-3; D is possibly TRBD1 (5 bases). The germline V and J ends were trimmed by 4 bases and 0 bases, with 11 bases remaining between them. CDR1 and CDR2 (germline): SGHRS, YFSETQ. The CDR3 has 15 amino acids.